One and the same sample provided the 32 T cell receptor beta chains below, sequenced in a study of shared clonotypes between healthy human individuals. Clones were read by immunoSEQ multiplex PCR, and TCRdb kept only the in-frame ones, dropping some. This sample has about 550,000 clones; roughly 95% occur once, and the top ten carry 0.085% to 0.11%. Selected positively for CCR7 and CD45RO-negative, naive CD8 cells excluded terminally differentiated effector memory CD45RA+ cells. Material: naive CD8+ T cells sorted from blood. All receptors come from a woman aged 30 to 39 in good health.

This CDR3 is CASSIGRRATNEKLFF. In DNA form, the CDR3 reads TGTGCCAGCAGCATTGGACGGAGAGCAACTAATGAAAAACTGTTTTTT. The V gene is TRBV7-6, the J gene TRBJ1-4; D unresolved. CDR1 and CDR2 (germline): SGHVS, FNYEAQ. With 5 bases removed from V and 0 bases from J, the gap between germline ends came to 13 bases. This CDR3 region has 16 residues.

The V call is TRBV28, the J call TRBJ2-3; D is unresolved. V lost 6 bases and J 0 bases, leaving 16 bases between the germline ends. CDR3 size: 16 residues. Germline CDR1 MDHEN, CDR2 SYDVKM. CDR3 nucleotides: TGTGCCAGCAGCACACACATACTCTCTAGCACAGATACGCAGTATTTT. Its translation is CASSTHILSSTDTQYF.

The chain carries TRBV19 and TRBJ1-1, with D maybe TRBD1 (5 bases). This CDR3 contains 13 residues. The V end was cut by 4 bases, the J end by 1 base, with 7 bases between. Germline assignment: CDR1 LNHDA and CDR2 SQIVND (reference sequence). The CDR3 DNA reads as TGTGCCAGTAGTACAGGGAGGAACACTGAAGCTTTCTTT. Translation gives CASSTGRNTEAFF.

This chain uses TRBV19 with TRBJ2-2, with D perhaps TRBD2 (5 bases). This CDR3 contains 15 residues. The ends were cut back, 8 bases at V and 5 bases at J, with 18 bases in the middle. Germline V gene sequence: CDR1 LNHDA, CDR2 SQIVND (reference sequence). Written as DNA, the CDR3 is TGTGCCAGTGGACTCGCAAGCCTATCGACCGGGGAGCTGTTTTTT. This translates into CASGLASLSTGELFF.

The chain couples TRBV27 to TRBJ2-3, with 7 nucleotides matching TRBD1. CDR1 is MNHEY, CDR2 SMNVEV, per germline (reference sequence). With 3 bases clipped from V and 9 bases from J, the junction kept 9 bases outside the gene matches. This CDR3 region has 14 residues. CDR3 sequence: CASSLAGTARTQYF. The CDR3 DNA reads as TGTGCCAGCAGTTTGGCCGGGACAGCGAGAACGCAGTATTTT.

The rearrangement uses TRBV6-5 and TRBJ2-1; 8 nucleotides match TRBD2. This CDR3 has 15 residues. CDR1 and CDR2 (germline): MNHEY, SVGAGI. The V gene end was trimmed by 0 bases and the J gene end by 4 bases; junction bases not matched to a gene: 2. CDR3 DNA: TGTGCCAGCAGTTACTCGGCTAGCGGGTACAATGAGCAGTTCTTC. Translated, it gives CASSYSASGYNEQFF.

The rearrangement links TRBV11-2 to TRBJ1-4, with D perhaps matching TRBD1 (5 bases). Trimming left V 5 bases short and J 0 bases short, with 10 bases between. Germline CDR1 SGHAT, CDR2 FQNNGV. The CDR3 is 15 amino acids. The CDR3 is CASSTRGATNEKLFF. CDR3 coding DNA: TGTGCCAGCAGCACCCGGGGGGCAACTAATGAAAAACTGTTTTTT.

The rearrangement joins TRBV30 to TRBJ2-1; D remains ambiguous. V lost 4 bases, J lost 0 bases, and 13 bases lay in between. The CDR3 spans 15 residues. Germline V gene sequence: CDR1 GTSNPN, CDR2 SVGIG (reference sequence). CDR3 in amino acids: CAWTIGPISYNEQFF. The CDR3 coding sequence is TGTGCCTGGACCATCGGACCGATCTCCTACAATGAGCAGTTCTTC.

This chain joins TRBV11-2 and TRBJ2-1; 9 bases agree with TRBD1. CDR3 length equals 18 residues. V lost 4 bases to trimming and J lost 1 base; unmatched junction nucleotides: 11. Germline assignment: CDR1 SGHAT and CDR2 FQNNGV. For the CDR3, the DNA is TGTGCCAGCAGCTCACTAAAGGGACAGGGACGATCCTACAATGAGCAGTTCTTC. Translated, it gives CASSSLKGQGRSYNEQFF.

This rearrangement joins TRBV6-1 to TRBJ1-3; D unresolved. V lost 10 bases and J lost 2, with 12 bases in between. The CDR3 length is 13 residues. Germline-derived CDR1 and CDR2 are MNHNS and SASEGT. CDR3 DNA sequence: TGTGCCATCCAAACGGGCCCTGGAAACACCATATATTTT. Translation: CAIQTGPGNTIYF.

The V call is TRBV10-2, the J call TRBJ2-7; D is ambiguous. Trimming took off 5 bases at V and 1 base at J, with 12 bases between the two ends. The germline gives CDR1 WSHSY, CDR2 SAAADI. The CDR3 spans 14 residues. Here the CDR3 reads CASSQISGSYEQYF. In nucleotides, the CDR3 is TGCGCCAGCAGTCAAATTTCAGGATCCTACGAGCAGTACTTC.

The rearrangement uses TRBV5-1 and TRBJ2-3; 10 bases are a match to TRBD2. Losses at the gene ends were 4 bases for V and 1 base for J; bases not matched to a gene: 3. CDR3 length equals 15 residues. Per germline, CDR1 SGHRS and CDR2 YFSETQ. CDR3 amino acids: CASSTGTSGTDTQYF. In DNA form, the CDR3 reads TGCGCCAGCAGCACCGGGACTAGCGGCACAGATACGCAGTATTTT. The full variable domain, its missing parts supplied by reference TRBV5-1 and TRBJ2-3, is KAGVTQTPRYLIKTRGQQVTLSCSPISGHRSVSWYQQTPGQGLQFLFEYFSETQRNKGNFPGRFSGRQFSNSRSEMNVSTLELGDSALYLCASSTGTSGTDTQYFGPGTRLTVL.

V gene TRBV5-4 combines with J gene TRBJ2-7; D is tentatively TRBD1 or TRBD2 (5 bases each). The germline V gene has CDR1 SGHNT and CDR2 YYREEE (reference sequence). CDR3 length: 14 residues. The ends were cut back, 5 bases at V and 6 bases at J, with 18 bases in the middle. The CDR3 DNA is TGTGCCAGCAGGGAAGACCGGGACCCTCGCGAGCAGTACTTC. Translation gives CASREDRDPREQYF.

This chain uses TRBV5-6 with TRBJ2-7, with D perhaps matching TRBD1 (6 bases). The V end was cut by 0 bases, the J end by 2 bases, with 12 bases between. The V gene's germline CDR1 is SGHDT and CDR2 YYEEEE. The CDR3 runs 15 residues. Here the CDR3 reads CASSLGRGFPYEQYF. CDR3 nucleotides: TGTGCCAGCAGCTTGGGAAGGGGGTTCCCCTACGAGCAGTACTTC.

Comment on this clone: In the same sample, other DNA sequences code for this CDR3. This chain joins TRBV7-8 and TRBJ1-1; a possible D gene is TRBD1 (5 bases). V gave up 1 base and J gave up 1 base, with 7 bases separating them. The CDR3 has 14 residues. CDR1 and CDR2 from the germline V gene are SGHVS and FQNEAQ. CDR3 sequence reads: CASSLGQGNTEAFF. In DNA, the CDR3 is TGTGCCAGCAGCTTAGGGCAGGGGAACACTGAAGCTTTCTTT.

CDR3 sequence: CASSVNLAESYNEQFF. In DNA form, the CDR3 reads TGTGCCAGCAGCGTCAATCTAGCGGAGTCTTACAATGAGCAGTTCTTC. V gene TRBV9 combines with J gene TRBJ2-1, with TRBD2 identical over 7 bases. CDR3 length: 16 residues. After removal of 2 bases from V and 4 bases from J, the junction contained 9 bases not matched to a gene. CDR1 is SGDLS and CDR2 is YYNGEE in the germline V gene.

The V gene is TRBV11-2, the J gene TRBJ2-1, with a weak D call TRBD2 (6 bases). The CDR3 has 17 amino acids. CDR1 is SGHAT and CDR2 is FQNNGV in the germline V gene. The germline V and J ends were trimmed by 6 bases and 0 bases, with 18 bases remaining between them. The CDR3 loop reads CASRPPGTASSYNEQFF. The CDR3 DNA sequence: TGTGCCAGCAGACCGCCAGGGACTGCGAGCTCCTACAATGAGCAGTTCTTC. Using reference TRBV11-2 and TRBJ2-1 for the parts outside the CDR3, the full variable domain is EAGVAQSPRYKIIEKRQSVAFWCNPISGHATLYWYQQILGQGPKLLIQFQNNGVVDDSQLPKDRFSAERLKGVDSTLKIQPAKLEDSAVYLCASRPPGTASSYNEQFFGPGTRLTVL.

This chain joins TRBV29-1 and TRBJ2-1, with D perhaps matching TRBD1 (6 bases). The germline V gene has CDR1 SQVTM and CDR2 ANQGSEA. With 6 bases removed from V and 7 bases from J, the gap between germline ends came to 16 bases. This CDR3 is built from 13 residues. The CDR3 here is CSVVGIRGNEQFF. The CDR3 nucleotides are TGCAGCGTCGTAGGGATCAGGGGTAATGAGCAGTTCTTC.

The chain recombines TRBV6-6 with TRBJ1-1; 7 positions match TRBD1. The length of the CDR3 is 13 residues. Germline V lookup: CDR1 MNHNY, CDR2 SVGAGI (reference sequence). Trimming cost V 5 bases and J 2 bases; bases outside gene matches: 2. CDR3 loop: CASSGTVNTEAFF. The CDR3 nucleotides are TGTGCCAGCAGTGGGACAGTAAACACTGAAGCTTTCTTT.

The chain employs TRBV6-5 and TRBJ2-2; TRBD2 agrees at 8 bases. This CDR3 spans 15 amino acids. Germline V gene lookup returns CDR1 MNHEY and CDR2 SVGAGI. V lost 6 bases, J lost 2 bases, and 5 bases stayed unmatched. The CDR3 coding sequence is TGTGCCAGCAGCTCTATAGCGGGAAACACCGGGGAGCTGTTTTTT. It translates to CASSSIAGNTGELFF.

This clone was picked up one time. The chain combines TRBV5-4 with TRBJ2-7; possibly TRBD1 or TRBD2 for D (5 bases each). Germline CDR1 and CDR2: SGHNT and YYREEE (reference sequence). The V end lost 0 bases, the J end lost 0 bases, and 10 bases lay between the germline ends. The CDR3 covers 15 residues. CDR3 protein: CASSLGAGSSYEQYF. The CDR3 DNA is TGTGCCAGCAGCTTGGGGGCAGGGAGCTCCTACGAGCAGTACTTC.

J is TRBJ2-3 and V is TRBV19; 10 positions match TRBD2. Germline V gene lookup returns CDR1 LNHDA and CDR2 SQIVND (reference sequence). The CDR3 runs 14 residues. The junction had 3 bases not matched to a gene; V was cut back by 7 bases and J by 2 bases. CDR3 sequence reads: CASKGLALTDTQYF. The CDR3 coding sequence is TGTGCCAGTAAGGGACTAGCGCTCACAGATACGCAGTATTTT.

This chain joins TRBV6-5 and TRBJ1-1, with 9 positions matching TRBD1. V was clipped by 0 bases and J by 3 bases; unmatched bases: 2. Germline V CDR1 and CDR2: MNHEY, SVGAGI. The CDR3 runs 15 residues. In DNA, the CDR3 is TGTGCCAGCAGTTACTCTACAGGGGGCCACACTGAAGCTTTCTTT. It specifies CASSYSTGGHTEAFF.

V gene TRBV7-9 combines with J gene TRBJ2-1, with D perhaps TRBD2 (6 bases). Per the germline V gene, CDR1 is SEHNR and CDR2 is FQNEAQ (reference sequence). V shed 5 bases and J shed 12 bases, with 29 bases lying between them. The CDR3 consists of 17 residues. CDR3 in amino acids: CASSRTGGKDGFGRQFF. CDR3 sequence (DNA): TGTGCCAGCAGCCGCACCGGCGGGAAGGACGGTTTCGGCAGGCAGTTCTTC.

J is TRBJ2-5 and V is TRBV5-6; TRBD2 matches at 13 bases. With V trimmed by 0 bases and J by 7 bases, 6 bases remained unmatched. This CDR3 spans 16 amino acids. CDR1 and CDR2 from the germline V gene are SGHDT and YYEEEE. CDR3 amino acids: CASSLELAGGPGTQYF. In nucleotides, the CDR3 is TGTGCCAGCAGCTTGGAACTAGCGGGAGGGCCCGGGACCCAGTACTTC.

The chain is built from TRBV9 and TRBJ1-3; 10 bases are shared with TRBD1. V shed 1 base, J shed 7 bases, and the junction held 11 bases outside the gene matches. The CDR3 loop spans 17 amino acids. The germline V gene has CDR1 SGDLS and CDR2 YYNGEE. The CDR3 region is CASSVNIRDRGLNTIYF. In nucleotides, the CDR3 is TGTGCCAGCAGCGTAAACATCCGGGACAGGGGATTGAACACCATATATTTT.

This clone has only one observation. V and J are TRBV4-1 and TRBJ2-1; 8 bases agree with TRBD2. The germline V gene has CDR1 MGHRA and CDR2 YSYEKL. V shed 1 base and J 10 bases; nucleotides not matched to a gene: 12. The CDR3 is made up of 16 amino acids. The DNA for the CDR3 is TGCGCCAGCAGCCAAGTTGTGACTAGCGTTAGGAGAGAGCAGTTCTTC. It translates to CASSQVVTSVRREQFF.

CDR3 bases: TGTGCCAGTAGTCTTTGGGTTTACAATGAGCAGTTCTTC. It translates to CASSLWVYNEQFF. This rearrangement joins TRBV19 to TRBJ2-1; D ambiguous. The CDR3 has 13 amino acids. In germline, CDR1 is LNHDA, CDR2 SQIVND (reference sequence). V was shortened by 5 bases and J by 4 bases, with 9 bases between the two germline ends.

V usage is TRBV2 and J usage is TRBJ1-5; D uncertain. The CDR3 consists of 12 residues. Germline V gene sequence: CDR1 SNHLY, CDR2 FYNNEI. Trimming took 3 bases from V and 7 from J, leaving 7 bases between them. The chain's CDR3 is CASSDYGQPQHF. The CDR3 DNA sequence: TGTGCCAGCAGTGATTACGGGCAGCCCCAGCATTTT.

CDR3 DNA sequence: TGTGCCAGCAGTTACCTAGCAGCTAATGAGCAGTTCTTC. Amino acid sequence: CASSYLAANEQFF. The chain carries TRBV6-6 and TRBJ2-1, with a possible D match to TRBD2 (5 bases). The ends were cut back, 2 bases at V and 7 bases at J, with 9 bases in the middle. This CDR3 spans 13 amino acids. Germline V gene sequence: CDR1 MNHNY, CDR2 SVGAGI (reference sequence).

The chain is built from TRBV7-8 and TRBJ2-1, with 12 bases matching TRBD1. Germline assignment: CDR1 SGHVS and CDR2 FQNEAQ. Germline trimming cut 5 bases from V and 10 bases from J; bases unmatched to any gene: 12. This CDR3 spans 16 amino acids. The CDR3 sequence is CASSPDEGTGGVEQFF. The CDR3 DNA reads TGTGCCAGCAGCCCGGACGAAGGGACAGGGGGCGTGGAGCAGTTCTTC.

The chain employs TRBV27 and TRBJ2-3; D tentatively reads TRBD1 or TRBD2 (5 bases each). V was clipped by 5 bases and J by 4 bases, with 16 bases between them. The CDR3 is 15 amino acids. Germline V gives CDR1 MNHEY, CDR2 SMNVEV (reference sequence). CDR3 bases: TGTGCCAGCAGTATAGTAGGTGGGGGTCCAGATACGCAGTATTTT. It encodes CASSIVGGGPDTQYF.